Listed below are T cell receptor beta chains from one sample, sequenced in a study of cytomegalovirus exposure and HLA in healthy donors. Profiling relied on immunoSEQ multiplex PCR, and the TCRdb table lists in-frame clones only, not all of them. The data hold 99,000 or so clones, with roughly 80% observed a single time. Sequenced sample: PBMCs. These receptor sequences come from a man aged 25-45 years in good health and CMV-seropositive. The CDR3 runs from the conserved cysteine through the conserved F or W. Fields, in order: clone size, J gene, D gene, V gene, CDR3 DNA, CDR3 protein. D genes are given only for firm matches. The size of a clone is reported for some rows only, either as once, few or many, or as a class for expanded clones.

.	TRBJ2-7	TRBD1	TRBV6-5	TGTGCCAGCAGTTACTCCGGAGGGACAGGGGCCTACGAGCAGTACTTC	CASSYSGGTGAYEQYF
.	TRBJ2-2	TRBD2	TRBV6-1	TGTGCCAGCAGGACGGGGGGAACCGGGGAGCTGTTTTTT	CASRTGGTGELFF
few	TRBJ2-5	.	TRBV6-6	TGTGCCAGCACCCCTGGGGGGGAGACCCAGTACTTC	CASTPGGETQYF
.	TRBJ2-5	.	TRBV5-5	TGTGCCAGCAGCCGGGAGAGGACACTTTTTGAGACCCAGTACTTC	CASSRERTLFETQYF
once	TRBJ2-4	.	TRBV19	TGTGCCAGTAGTATGGCAGGGGCGGACATTCAGTACTTC	CASSMAGADIQYF
.	TRBJ1-1	.	TRBV5-1	TGCGCCAGCAGCCCACGGGGGTTTGAAGCTTTCTTT	CASSPRGFEAFF
.	TRBJ1-1	.	TRBV4-3	TGCGCCAGCAGCCAAGGGAGGAACAGGGTGAACACTGAAGCTTTCTTT	CASSQGRNRVNTEAFF
.	TRBJ1-1	.	TRBV27	TGTGCCAGCAGTTTCTCCAAACAGGGAGGGGGCACTGAAGCTTTCTTT	CASSFSKQGGGTEAFF
few	TRBJ1-1	.	TRBV6-4	TGTGCCAGCAGTGAACGAGGGAACACTGAAGCTTTCTTT	CASSERGNTEAFF
.	TRBJ1-1	.	TRBV5-1	TGCGCCAGCAGCCGAACAGGTGATTCTTTGAACACTGAAGCTTTCTTT	CASSRTGDSLNTEAFF
.	TRBJ1-4	.	TRBV4-2	TGTGCCAGCAGCCCAAGACAGGATGAAAAACTGTTTTTT	CASSPRQDEKLFF
.	TRBJ1-5	.	TRBV18	TGTGCCAGCTCACCTATCAACAGGGACAATCAGCCCCAGCATTTT	CASSPINRDNQPQHF
.	TRBJ1-2	.	TRBV4-1	TGCGCCAGCAGCCCCCACAGAGACCCTTCCTATGGCTACACCTTC	CASSPHRDPSYGYTF
few	TRBJ1-2	.	TRBV7-9	TGTGCCAGCAGCTTAGCGGTCCTGGAGGCGGGCTACACCTTC	CASSLAVLEAGYTF
.	TRBJ1-3	.	TRBV11-2	TGTGCCAGCAGCTTCCTGACAGAAAACTCTGGAAACACCATATATTTT	CASSFLTENSGNTIYF
.	TRBJ2-3	TRBD2	TRBV28	TGTGCCAGCAACCTAGCGGGGGGGATCACAGATACGCAGTATTTT	CASNLAGGITDTQYF
.	TRBJ2-7	TRBD1	TRBV7-2	TGTGCCAGCAGCTTATCCGGACAGGGCTTCTACGAGCAGTACTTC	CASSLSGQGFYEQYF
few	TRBJ2-5	.	TRBV7-7	TGTGCTAGCAGCTTAAGTCAGCAAGAGACCCAGTACTTC	CASSLSQQETQYF
.	TRBJ1-2	TRBD1	TRBV4-1	TGCGCCAGCAGCCAAGGGACAGGGTATGACTATGGCTACACCTTC	CASSQGTGYDYGYTF
.	TRBJ1-6	.	TRBV19	TGTGCCAGTAGACCCCCAGCCAGGGTCGGTTCACCCCTCCACTTT	CASRPPARVGSPLHF
.	TRBJ2-7	.	TRBV6-1	TGTGCCAGCAGAAGCTCTAGAGAATACGAGCAGTACTTC	CASRSSREYEQYF
.	TRBJ1-5	TRBD1	TRBV2	TGTGCCAGCAGCGGGACAGGGGTCAATCAGCCCCAGCATTTT	CASSGTGVNQPQHF
.	TRBJ1-1	TRBD1	TRBV7-9	TGTGCCAGCAGCTTAGGGACAGGGGAGTCGATTCGGTTCTTT	CASSLGTGESIRFF
.	TRBJ1-5	.	TRBV19	TGTGCCAGTAGTAATACAGGACCCCAGCAGCCCCAGCATTTT	CASSNTGPQQPQHF
.	TRBJ1-4	.	TRBV5-4	TGTGCCAGCACCAATAGCGGTAATGAAAAACTGTTTTTT	CASTNSGNEKLFF
.	TRBJ1-6	.	TRBV2	TGTGCCAGGGGAGGAGGGACTAATAATTCACCCCTCCACTTT	CARGGGTNNSPLHF
.	TRBJ2-3	.	TRBV6-6	TGTGCCAGCAGTCAAACAGATACGCAGTATTTT	CASSQTDTQYF
.	TRBJ1-3	TRBD1	TRBV10-3	TGTGCCATCAGTGGCTCGGACAGGGGCAACACCATATATTTT	CAISGSDRGNTIYF
.	TRBJ1-1	TRBD1	TRBV19	TGTGCCAGTAGTCCCGGGACAGGTTCCACTGAAGCTTTCTTT	CASSPGTGSTEAFF
few	TRBJ1-5	.	TRBV2	TGTGCCAGCAACGAGCCGTATCAGCCCCAGCATTTT	CASNEPYQPQHF
few	TRBJ2-4	.	TRBV28	TGTGCCAGCAGTTTATGGCAGGGAGCCAAAAACATTCAGTACTTC	CASSLWQGAKNIQYF
.	TRBJ1-5	.	TRBV18	TGTGCCAGCTCACCGGCAGGAATTAGCAATCAGCCCCAGCATTTT	CASSPAGISNQPQHF
once	TRBJ1-6	.	TRBV19	TGTGCCAGTCGACGGAGCTCCTATAATTCACCCCTCCACTTT	CASRRSSYNSPLHF
.	TRBJ2-3	TRBD2	TRBV14	TGTGCCAGCAGCCAAGCCGAAGCGGGGGGAACAGATACGCAGTATTTT	CASSQAEAGGTDTQYF
.	TRBJ2-7	TRBD1	TRBV2	TGTGCCAGCAGTTCACCGGGACAGGCCACCTACGAGCAGTACTTC	CASSSPGQATYEQYF
once	TRBJ2-7	.	TRBV19	TGTGCCAGTAGTGTCACCGCAATCCACCTCATACAGAACTACGAGCAGTACTTC	CASSVTAIHLIQNYEQYF
few	TRBJ1-1	.	TRBV19	TGTGCCAGTAGTACCTTCAGGGGAGACACTGAAGCTTTCTTT	CASSTFRGDTEAFF